This is a list of T cell receptor beta chains from one sample in a study of blood T cell repertoires in COVID-19. TCRdb keeps only in-frame clones here, not all; method: immunoSEQ multiplex PCR. This sample yields approximately 190,000 clones, of which roughly four fifths are seen a single time; about 15% belongs to the top ten. The sequenced sample was peripheral blood. Receptor source: a man under 40 with active or convalescent COVID-19. Both conserved end residues are part of each CDR3. The D gene is left open where the match is weak. Clone size appears in some rows only: once, few, many, or a class for an expanded clone.

cdr3_nt cdr3_aa j_call d_call clone_size v_call
TGCGCCAGCAGCTTTAGCAGCAGCTCCTACAATGAGCAGTTCTTC CASSFSSSSYNEQFF TRBJ2-1 . . TRBV5-1
TGTGCCACACTCCGGGACTCTAATTCACCCCTCCACTTT CATLRDSNSPLHF TRBJ1-6 . . TRBV6-5
TGTGCCAGCAGTGAATTTGGTCGGGCTGGAGCGGGCGACCAAGAGACCCAGTACTTC CASSEFGRAGAGDQETQYF TRBJ2-5 . . TRBV6-1
TGTGCCAGCAGACGAACCGGGACAGGGAGCTTTGAAGCTTTCTTT CASRRTGTGSFEAFF TRBJ1-1 TRBD1 . TRBV6-5
TGTGCCACCAGCGCCCGACAGGCCTACAATGAGCAGTTCTTC CATSARQAYNEQFF TRBJ2-1 . . TRBV15
TGCGCCAGCAGCCAAGAAGTTCGGGGGACTGAAGCTTTCTTT CASSQEVRGTEAFF TRBJ1-1 . . TRBV4-3
TGTGCCAGTACCCTAGGGGGAACTTTATACAATGAGCAGTTCTTC CASTLGGTLYNEQFF TRBJ2-1 . . TRBV19
TGCGCCAGCAGCTCGGCAGCGGGGGTCTACAATGAGCAGTTCTTC CASSSAAGVYNEQFF TRBJ2-1 TRBD2 . TRBV5-1
TGCGCCAGCAGCCAAAGCCTAGCGGGAGGCAACACCGGGGAGCTGTTTTTT CASSQSLAGGNTGELFF TRBJ2-2 TRBD2 . TRBV4-3
TGTGCCAGCAGTGGGGGGACAGGAGGATCACCCCTCCACTTT CASSGGTGGSPLHF TRBJ1-6 TRBD1 . TRBV6-2/TRBV6-3
TGTGCCAGCAGGGACCAAGGGACAGGAACGTACGGCTACACCTTC CASRDQGTGTYGYTF TRBJ1-2 TRBD1 . TRBV3-1/TRBV3-2
TGTGCCAGCAGCTTATCAGCAGGGGGAAATCAGCCCCAGCATTTT CASSLSAGGNQPQHF TRBJ1-5 TRBD1 . TRBV7-8
TGTGCTAGTGGTTTGTTCCTACTAGCGGGAGGGCCGGGGAGCACAGATACGCAGTATTTT CASGLFLLAGGPGSTDTQYF TRBJ2-3 TRBD2 . TRBV12-5
TGTGCCAGCAGCTGGACTAGCGGGGGGGCGGATGAGCAGTTCTTC CASSWTSGGADEQFF TRBJ2-1 TRBD2 . TRBV5-5
TGTGCCAGCAGCTCATGGACTCGGAACATCAATGAGCAGTTCTTC CASSSWTRNINEQFF TRBJ2-1 . many TRBV7-9
TGTGCCAGCAGTTTAGGGGACAGGGCCCACTATGGCTACACCTTC CASSLGDRAHYGYTF TRBJ1-2 TRBD1 . TRBV27
TGTGCTAGTGGTTTGGTCCAGGGACAGGGAAACACCATATATTTT CASGLVQGQGNTIYF TRBJ1-3 TRBD1 few TRBV12-5
TGTGCCAGCAGCTGGGACTCCGCCTACGAGCAGTACTTC CASSWDSAYEQYF TRBJ2-7 . . TRBV11-2
TGCGCCAGCAGCTCGCCGACAGGGGAGGCCTATGGCTACACCTTC CASSSPTGEAYGYTF TRBJ1-2 TRBD1 . TRBV5-1
TGTGCCAGCAGCCAAGACAGCGGGGGAGCCTGGGGGAGCCAAGAGACCCAGTACTTC CASSQDSGGAWGSQETQYF TRBJ2-5 TRBD2 . TRBV3-1/TRBV3-2
TGCGCCAGCAGCCAAGATCGGAGAGGATCTGGCTACGAGCAGTACTTC CASSQDRRGSGYEQYF TRBJ2-7 . . TRBV4-3
TGTACCAGTAGGGACAGGGAGGTGAGCAATCAGCCCCAGCATTTT CTSRDREVSNQPQHF TRBJ1-5 TRBD1 . TRBV19
TGTGCCAGCAGCCAAAATGGGGGACTAGCGGTGACGGGGACAGATACGCAGTATTTT CASSQNGGLAVTGTDTQYF TRBJ2-3 . once TRBV21-1
TGTGCCAGCTCACTGAGGGCCGGAGGCTACACCTTC CASSLRAGGYTF TRBJ1-2 . . TRBV18
TGTGCCAGTACCCCGGAGGCGCGGGAGAACACTGAAGCTTTCTTT CASTPEARENTEAFF TRBJ1-1 . few TRBV19
TGTGCCAGCAGTTTTACGACTCCACGACAGCCCCAGCATTTT CASSFTTPRQPQHF TRBJ1-5 . . TRBV28
TGTGCCAGCAGGGGCTATGTCAGAGGAGGGAACACTGAAGCTTTCTTT CASRGYVRGGNTEAFF TRBJ1-1 . . TRBV14
TGTGCCAGCAGCCCAAGCCCGGGACAGATGAATGAAAAACTGTTTTTT CASSPSPGQMNEKLFF TRBJ1-4 TRBD1 . TRBV5-5
TGTGCCATCAGCCCAGGGTTCAACCAGCCCCAGCATTTT CAISPGFNQPQHF TRBJ1-5 . . TRBV10-3
TGTGCCAGCAGTGTCCGAACTAGCGGGGGGGCGCTGGATGAGCAGTTCTTC CASSVRTSGGALDEQFF TRBJ2-1 TRBD2 few TRBV6-1
TGTGCCAGCAGCCGGAGCCCGACTATTAATTCACCCCTCCACTTT CASSRSPTINSPLHF TRBJ1-6 . . TRBV28
TGTGCCAGCAGTACTCATAGCGGGCCCCACACAGATACGCAGTATTTT CASSTHSGPHTDTQYF TRBJ2-3 TRBD2 . TRBV6-2/TRBV6-3
TGCGCCAGCTCCGGGTCGGGACAGGGGAACACTGAAGCTTTCTTT CASSGSGQGNTEAFF TRBJ1-1 TRBD1 . TRBV5-1
TGTGCCAGTAGAAACGGGGGGGCAGGGTTGAATGAGCAGTTCTTC CASRNGGAGLNEQFF TRBJ2-1 TRBD2 . TRBV19
TGCAGCGTTCCTCCAAGGCCGACTAGCTCCCTGGGTGAGCAGTTCTTC CSVPPRPTSSLGEQFF TRBJ2-1 TRBD2 . TRBV29-1
TGTGCCAGTAACCAGGGGTCTGCTAATGAAAAACTGTTTTTT CASNQGSANEKLFF TRBJ1-4 . few TRBV18
TGTGCCAGCAGGGGGACAGGGGATCAGCCCCAGCATTTT CASRGTGDQPQHF TRBJ1-5 TRBD1 few TRBV12-3/TRBV12-4
TGCGCCAGCAGCTTTTCAGGCCAGGGTGGCAGATATGGCTACACCTTC CASSFSGQGGRYGYTF TRBJ1-2 . few TRBV4-3
TGTGCCAGCAGTGAGATAGCGGGAGATCTGGATACGCAGTATTTT CASSEIAGDLDTQYF TRBJ2-3 TRBD2 . TRBV6-4
TGTGCCAGCAGCTACTGGGGACAGGTATTGAACACTGAAGCTTTCTTT CASSYWGQVLNTEAFF TRBJ1-1 TRBD1 . TRBV5-6
TGTGCCAGCAGCGTAGACTCTAGCAGGAACACCGGGGAGCTGTTTTTT CASSVDSSRNTGELFF TRBJ2-2 . . TRBV9
TGTGCCAGTAGTACTGCAGGGGAGCATGGCTACACCTTC CASSTAGEHGYTF TRBJ1-2 . . TRBV19
TGTGCCAGCAGTGTCACCGGGGTCCTGGACACTGAAGCTTTCTTT CASSVTGVLDTEAFF TRBJ1-1 . . TRBV25-1
TGTGCCACCAGCAGGCCGGGGGGGAATCAGCCCCAGCATTTT CATSRPGGNQPQHF TRBJ1-5 . . TRBV15
TGTGCCGCTAGACAGGTTAACTATGGCTACACCTTC CAARQVNYGYTF TRBJ1-2 . . TRBV10-3
TGTGCCAGCAGCCCCAGGGGGACAGATTACAATGAGCAGTTCTTC CASSPRGTDYNEQFF TRBJ2-1 TRBD1 few TRBV6-4
TGTGCCACCAGGGGGGGGAACTATGGCTACACCTTC CATRGGNYGYTF TRBJ1-2 . . TRBV15
TGTGCCAGCGGGGCTAGCGGCAGCACAGATACGCAGTATTTT CASGASGSTDTQYF TRBJ2-3 TRBD2 once TRBV2
TGCGCCAGCAGCCCCGGGGGGTCGGGAGATACGCAGTATTTT CASSPGGSGDTQYF TRBJ2-3 TRBD2 . TRBV4-3
TGTGCCAGCAGTCGGGGGACTAGCAAGTTCGGTGAGCAGTTCTTC CASSRGTSKFGEQFF TRBJ2-1 TRBD2 . TRBV7-6
TGTGCCAGCAGCTCGGGTACCAACCCGGGGGGAAACACCATATATTTT CASSSGTNPGGNTIYF TRBJ1-3 . . TRBV7-9
TGCGCCAGCAGCCCGGGACAGGGCAATAGCAATCAGCCCCAGCATTTT CASSPGQGNSNQPQHF TRBJ1-5 TRBD1 once TRBV5-1
TGTGCCAGCAGTGGACAGGGCCCGGGCGGTTCACCCCTCCACTTT CASSGQGPGGSPLHF TRBJ1-6 TRBD1 . TRBV2
TGTGCCAGCAGCCCGATTGGCCAGCCCCAGCATTTT CASSPIGQPQHF TRBJ1-5 . . TRBV12-3/TRBV12-4
TGTGCCAGCAGTTCGCCGACTAGCGGACAAGAGACCCAGTACTTC CASSSPTSGQETQYF TRBJ2-5 TRBD2 once TRBV6-5
TGTGCCAGCAGTTTCTTGGGGACAGGGATCCAAGAGACCCAGTACTTC CASSFLGTGIQETQYF TRBJ2-5 TRBD1 few TRBV28
TGTGCCAGCAGTGCCGGGACAGGGGGCATGGATGAGCAGTTCTTC CASSAGTGGMDEQFF TRBJ2-1 TRBD1 . TRBV6-6